This T cell receptor beta chain is from a study of blood T cell repertoires in COVID-19. On the study more broadly: Sources were T cells, B-cell-depleted T cells, or PBMCs; the material itself was cDNA or gDNA.

Here immunoSEQ multiplex PCR was the method, and the copy in TCRdb shows in-frame clones only, minus some. This table has tens of thousands of clones, around 90% appearing once. With V trimmed by 4 bases and J by 3 bases, 2 bases remained unmatched. The V gene's germline CDR1 is SEHNR and CDR2 FQNEAQ (reference sequence). The CDR3 has 14 amino acids. This TCR was sampled from a woman of 80 years or more with COVID-19, enrolled during active disease. The rearrangement joins TRBV7-9 to TRBJ1-1, with 10 bases matching TRBD1. The sequenced material came from peripheral blood. The CDR3 region is CASSSGQGDTEAFF. CDR3 DNA: TGTGCCAGCAGCTCTGGACAGGGGGACACTGAAGCTTTCTTT.